This T cell receptor beta chain was captured by sequencing in a study of T cell responses to AZD1222 COVID-19 vaccine. Study-level points and caveats: Only a handful of AZD1222 recipients, more than five in all, had baseline seropositivity. Donors were mostly white British, more females; clonal diversity possibly underestimated.

Germline loops: CDR1 SGDLS, CDR2 YYNGEE. This CDR3 contains 15 residues. Trimming left V 0 bases short and J 4 bases short, with 10 bases between. Method: immunoSEQ multiplex PCR; TCRdb's copy keeps in-frame clones and lacks some. This repertoire shows about 140,000 clones, over 85% found once; its top ten account for about 5%. About this clone: Antigen unknown.

The gene calls are TRBV9 and TRBJ2-2; unclear D gene. The sequence came from an adult in good health. This specimen was peripheral blood, taken on day 0 of AZD1222 vaccination. CDR3 sequence reads: CASSVGRASTGELFF. In DNA form, the CDR3 reads TGTGCCAGCAGCGTAGGCCGGGCCTCCACCGGGGAGCTGTTTTTT.